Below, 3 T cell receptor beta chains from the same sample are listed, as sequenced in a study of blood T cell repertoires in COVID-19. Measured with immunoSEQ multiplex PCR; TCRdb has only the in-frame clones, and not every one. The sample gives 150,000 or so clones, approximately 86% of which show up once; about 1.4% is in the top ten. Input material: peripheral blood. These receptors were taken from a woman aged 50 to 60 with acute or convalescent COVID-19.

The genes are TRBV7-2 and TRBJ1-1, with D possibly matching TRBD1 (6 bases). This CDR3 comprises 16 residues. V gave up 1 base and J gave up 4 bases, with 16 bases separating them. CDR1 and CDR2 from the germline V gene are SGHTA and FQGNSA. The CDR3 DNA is TGTGCCAGCAGCTTAGGGTGGAACAGGGAGGGCACTGAAGCTTTCTTT. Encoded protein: CASSLGWNREGTEAFF.

CDR3 sequence: CASKRDPNSPLHF. DNA for the CDR3: TGTGCCAGCAAGAGGGATCCTAATTCACCCCTCCACTTT. V is TRBV2 and J is TRBJ1-6; D remains unclear. The V and J ends lost 7 bases and 6 bases respectively, with 10 bases between them. Germline loops: CDR1 SNHLY, CDR2 FYNNEI. The CDR3 runs to 13 residues.

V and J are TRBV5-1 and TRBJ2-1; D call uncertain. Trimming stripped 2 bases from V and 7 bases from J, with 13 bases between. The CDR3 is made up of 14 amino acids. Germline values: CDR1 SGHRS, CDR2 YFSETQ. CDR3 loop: CASSFFFGLNEQFF. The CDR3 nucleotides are TGCGCCAGCAGCTTTTTCTTTGGCCTTAATGAGCAGTTCTTC.